This entry is about one T cell receptor (beta chain). Its antigen is currently unknown. TCRdb re-called the multiplex PCR reads through MiXCR, storing one row per CDR3 protein. The sample includes fewer than 25,000 distinct CDR3 sequences, around 33% seen only once; the top ten take around 10%. This record belongs to a study of breast tumors, draining lymph nodes, adjacent tissues. Study observations and caveats: Tumor repertoires ranked between lymph nodes and nontumor tissue in diversity, with V and J gene preferences.

This TCR was recovered from a female donor with breast cancer. Some clones in this sample may be carry-over from other donors' samples. Sequences were obtained from breast tumor tissue.

The DNA for the CDR3 is TGCAGTGCTGGTACAGGCGGACGAAAAGAGACCCAGTACTTC. This encodes CSAGTGGRKETQYF. The rearrangement links TRBV20-1 to TRBJ2-5; perhaps TRBD1 as D (5 bases). Germline V gene lookup returns CDR1 DFQATT and CDR2 SNEGSKA (reference sequence). V was clipped by 5 bases and J by 3 bases, with 16 bases between them. The CDR3 has 14 amino acids.